The T cell receptor (beta chain) described here comes from a study of T cell changes during pregnancy in multiple sclerosis. Trimming took 5 bases from V and 6 from J; bases not matched to a gene: 8. The CDR3 is 14 residues long. Germline V gene lookup returns CDR1 SEHNR and CDR2 FQNEAQ (reference sequence). Measured with immunoSEQ multiplex PCR; TCRdb has only the in-frame clones, and not every one. The sample comprises more than 80,000 clones, around 90% of which are singletons, and approximately 1.6% rests with the top ten. The rearrangement joins TRBV7-9 to TRBJ2-7; 9 nucleotides agree with TRBD1. The TCR originated in a female donor with multiple sclerosis, enrolled in a pregnancy study. Here the sequenced sample was peripheral blood, taken after pregnancy. CDR3 residues: CASSLRDRAAEQYF. The CDR3 DNA is TGTGCCAGCAGCCTCCGGGACAGGGCCGCCGAGCAGTACTTC.